The 22 T cell receptor beta chains below were found in one sample sequenced in a study of post-analysis software for immune sequencing data. General observations from the study: Compared with controls, patients had more of five TRBV segments, including TRBV5-6, TRBV5-1 and TRBV20-1.

These receptors' antigens are unknown. Unique molecular identifiers tagged the TCR beta cDNA libraries. One entry per CDR3 protein, called by TCRdb with MiXCR from the PCR reads. The table includes approximately 440,000 distinct CDR3 sequences, approximately 46% detected once. Sequencing was done on a sample of blood. The source is a girl between 5 and 17 years old with multiple sclerosis.

This clonotype turned up a few times. V and J are TRBV7-2 and TRBJ2-1, with TRBD1 identical over 10 bases. V shed 1 base and J 4 bases; nucleotides not matched to a gene: 4. The germline CDR1 and CDR2 sequences are SGHTA and FQGNSA. The CDR3 extends over 16 amino acids. CDR3 nucleotides: TGTGCCAGCAGCTTAGGGGGGACAGGGGTGTACAATGAGCAGTTCTTC. It specifies CASSLGGTGVYNEQFF.

In this sample, this clonotype turned up a few times. The chain has TRBV29-1 and TRBJ2-3; D is ambiguous. The ends were cut back, 3 bases at V and 4 bases at J, with 5 bases in the middle. Per germline, CDR1 SQVTM and CDR2 ANQGSEA. The CDR3 spans 11 residues. The CDR3 is CSVDNSDTQYF. The CDR3, as DNA: TGCAGCGTTGACAACTCAGATACGCAGTATTTT.

This clonotype was observed a few times. V gene TRBV18 combines with J gene TRBJ2-3, with D possibly TRBD1 on 6 matching bases. V lost 3 bases, J lost 4 bases, and 11 bases lay in between. Germline CDR1 and CDR2: KGHSH and LQKENI. The CDR3 is 14 amino acids. CDR3 sequence reads: CASSPQGQPDTQYF. CDR3 nucleotide sequence: TGTGCCAGCTCACCCCAGGGACAACCAGATACGCAGTATTTT.

Only one count was recorded for this clonotype. The genes are TRBV29-1 and TRBJ2-6; D is unresolved. Trimming took off 4 bases at V and 0 bases at J, with 16 bases between the two ends. The CDR3 has 17 amino acids. Germline CDR1 reads SQVTM; CDR2 reads ANQGSEA. For the CDR3, the DNA is TGCAGCGTTGCGGGCCTTCTCACTTTCTCTGGGGCCAACGTCCTGACTTTC. It encodes CSVAGLLTFSGANVLTF.

The chain combines TRBV9 with TRBJ1-3, with D perhaps TRBD1 (6 bases). V shed 4 bases and J shed 4 bases, with 18 bases lying between them. The CDR3 has 16 amino acids. The germline V gene encodes CDR1 SGDLS and CDR2 YYNGEE. In nucleotides, the CDR3 is TGTGCCAGCAGCACCAGCAACAGGGCATCCGGAAACACCATATATTTT. This translates into CASSTSNRASGNTIYF.

The rearrangement uses TRBV27 and TRBJ2-3; D possibly corresponds to TRBD1 (6 bases). This CDR3 has 16 residues. Trimming cost V 2 bases and J 7 bases, with 19 bases left between them. Per germline, CDR1 MNHEY and CDR2 SMNVEV (reference sequence). The CDR3 sequence is CASSLRGRGGQNTQYF. CDR3 DNA: TGTGCCAGCAGTTTACGCGGCAGGGGTGGGCAAAATACGCAGTATTTT.

The genes are TRBV7-9 and TRBJ2-3; the match to TRBD1 covers 10 bases. After removal of 5 bases from V and 6 bases from J, the junction contained 17 bases not matched to a gene. Germline values: CDR1 SEHNR, CDR2 FQNEAQ (reference sequence). The CDR3 sequence is 18 residues long. The DNA for the CDR3 is TGTGCCAGCAGCACGTTACGAGGCGGGACAGGGGATGTGGATACGCAGTATTTT. As protein: CASSTLRGGTGDVDTQYF.

The table lists this clonotype with a count of one. Written as DNA, the CDR3 is TGTGCCAGCAGCCGTAGCGGCCGGGGATACAATGAGCAGTTCTTC. Its protein is CASSRSGRGYNEQFF. The chain carries TRBV14 and TRBJ2-1, with a possible D match to TRBD2 (6 bases). The V end was cut by 4 bases, the J end by 4 bases, with 14 bases between. Germline CDR1 is SGHDN and CDR2 is FVKESK. The CDR3 consists of 15 residues. The variable domain in full, completed from reference TRBV14 and TRBJ2-1, reads EAGVTQFPSHSVIEKGQTVTLRCDPISGHDNLYWYRRVMGKEIKFLLHFVKESKQDESGMPNNRFLAERTGGTYSTLKVQPAELEDSGVYFCASSRSGRGYNEQFFGPGTRLTVL.

The gene calls are TRBV29-1 and TRBJ2-6, with D unclear. The CDR3 has 13 amino acids. Germline CDR1 reads SQVTM; CDR2 reads ANQGSEA. The V gene lost 6 bases and the J gene lost 4 bases, with 10 bases spanning the gap. CDR3 in amino acids: CSVNPLGANVLTF. The CDR3 bases are TGCAGCGTAAACCCTCTGGGGGCCAACGTCCTGACTTTC. The full variable domain, in which reference TRBV29-1 and TRBJ2-6 provide the parts outside the CDR3, is SAVISQKPSRDICQRGTSLTIQCQVDSQVTMMFWYRQQPGQSLTLIATANQGSEATYESGFVIDKFPISRPNLTFSTLTVSNMSPEDSSIYLCSVNPLGANVLTFGAGSRLTVL.

The chain is built from TRBV20-1 and TRBJ1-2; tentative D call: TRBD1 (6 bases). CDR1 is DFQATT, CDR2 SNEGSKA, per germline (reference sequence). The germline V and J ends were trimmed by 5 bases and 5 bases, with 15 bases remaining between them. CDR3 length: 13 amino acids. CDR3 nucleotide sequence: TGCAGTGCTCTGCGGGGGCCGTTGTATGGCTACACCTTC. Amino acids: CSALRGPLYGYTF.

The rearrangement joins TRBV28 to TRBJ2-7; 8 bases match TRBD1. Germline V gene lookup returns CDR1 MDHEN and CDR2 SYDVKM. V lost 7 bases, J lost 7 bases, and 15 bases stayed unmatched. The CDR3 totals 15 residues. CDR3 loop: CASTTRAQGAREQYF. In nucleotides, the CDR3 is TGTGCCAGCACCACACGGGCGCAGGGGGCGCGGGAGCAGTACTTC.

The chain links TRBV7-2 to TRBJ2-3; D possibly corresponds to TRBD2 (6 bases). Trimming cost V 8 bases and J 2 bases, with 11 bases left between them. This CDR3 contains 13 residues. Germline-derived CDR1 and CDR2 are SGHTA and FQGNSA. The CDR3 sequence is CASAGTFTDTQYF. DNA for the CDR3: TGTGCCAGCGCGGGGACCTTCACAGATACGCAGTATTTT.

V and J are TRBV29-1 and TRBJ2-2; TRBD1 might be the D (7 bases). The germline CDR1 and CDR2 sequences are SQVTM and ANQGSEA. The CDR3 sequence is 14 residues long. V was shortened by 4 bases and J by 4 bases, with 13 bases between the two germline ends. Written as DNA, the CDR3 is TGCAGCGTTGTACCAGGGGGGTCCACCGGGGAGCTGTTTTTT. Its protein product is CSVVPGGSTGELFF.

The CDR3 region is CASSQGLAGGKEQYF. The CDR3, as DNA: TGCGCCAGCAGCCAAGGGCTAGCGGGAGGGAAGGAGCAGTACTTC. This rearrangement joins TRBV4-1 to TRBJ2-5, with 12 bases identical to TRBD2. The CDR3 contains 15 residues. Germline lookup yields CDR1 MGHRA and CDR2 YSYEKL. The ends lost 1 base at V and 11 bases at J; junction bases unmatched: 8.

CDR3: CASSSPTDSTDTQYF. The CDR3 nucleotides read TGTGCCAGCAGCTCCCCTACAGACAGCACAGATACGCAGTATTTT. V is TRBV7-3 and J is TRBJ2-3, with unresolved D. Trimming removed 4 bases at V and 0 bases at J, with 11 bases between. The CDR3 totals 15 residues. In germline, CDR1 is SGHTA, CDR2 FQGTGA. The whole variable domain, filled in from reference TRBV7-3 and TRBJ2-3, reads GAGVSQTPSNKVTEKGKYVELRCDPISGHTALYWYRQSLGQGPEFLIYFQGTGAADDSGLPNDRFFAVRPEGSVSTLKIQRTERGDSAVYLCASSSPTDSTDTQYFGPGTRLTVL.

This chain uses TRBV6-5 with TRBJ2-3; TRBD2 matches at 12 bases. With 7 bases clipped from V and 4 bases from J, the junction kept 9 bases outside the gene matches. Germline lookup yields CDR1 MNHEY and CDR2 SVGAGI. CDR3 length: 16 amino acids. Written as DNA, the CDR3 is TGTGCCAGCACTTCCGGGACTAGCGGGTATGCAGATACGCAGTATTTT. This sequence encodes CASTSGTSGYADTQYF.

The rearrangement uses TRBV11-2 and TRBJ2-5; TRBD2 agrees at 10 bases. The CDR3 has 17 amino acids. V was pared by 1 base and J by 5 bases, with 10 bases of the junction left unmatched. Germline V gives CDR1 SGHAT, CDR2 FQNNGV. DNA for the CDR3: TGTGCCAGCAGCTTAGTGGCTAGCGGGAGCTGGGGCGAGACCCAGTACTTC. It encodes CASSLVASGSWGETQYF.

The V gene is TRBV13, the J gene TRBJ2-3; 7 nucleotides line up with TRBD2. Germline assignment: CDR1 PRHDT and CDR2 FYEKMQ (reference sequence). The CDR3 consists of 18 residues. The V gene end was trimmed by 5 bases and the J gene end by 1 base; junction bases not matched to a gene: 15. CDR3 in DNA: TGTGCCAGCAGCCCTAGTAGACCCGAGACTAGCCGCACAGATACGCAGTATTTT. This codes for CASSPSRPETSRTDTQYF.

There are a few counts of this clonotype. The rearrangement uses TRBV10-3 and TRBJ2-1, with 13 bases fitting TRBD2. V shed 7 bases, J shed 4 bases, and the junction held 4 bases outside the gene matches. The CDR3 sequence is 15 residues long. Germline V gives CDR1 ENHRY, CDR2 SYGVKD. CDR3 nucleotide sequence: TGTGCCATCAAAGCGGGACTAGCGGGATACAATGAGCAGTTCTTC. Translation gives CAIKAGLAGYNEQFF.

This clonotype has just a few counts. The chain joins TRBV10-2 to TRBJ2-5; 10 bases fit TRBD1. The CDR3 is made up of 15 amino acids. Germline V gene sequence: CDR1 WSHSY, CDR2 SAAADI. With 7 bases clipped from V and 5 bases from J, the junction kept 10 bases outside the gene matches. CDR3 sequence reads: CASTRQGATTETQYF. As DNA, the CDR3 is TGCGCCAGCACGAGACAGGGGGCAACGACGGAGACCCAGTACTTC.

The chain links TRBV5-1 to TRBJ2-5; TRBD1 matches at 8 bases. The CDR3 has 15 residues. Germline V gives CDR1 SGHRS, CDR2 YFSETQ. With 4 bases clipped from V and 3 bases from J, the junction kept 8 bases outside the gene matches. The CDR3: CASSRQGGQEETQYF. DNA for the CDR3: TGCGCCAGCAGCCGCCAGGGGGGACAGGAAGAGACCCAGTACTTC.

This sequence joins TRBV12-3 or TRBV12-4 and TRBJ1-1, with 9 nucleotides matching TRBD1. The CDR3 has 15 residues. After removal of 4 bases from V and 6 bases from J, the junction contained 9 bases not matched to a gene. In nucleotides, the CDR3 is TGTGCCAGCAGTTCCCCGGGACAGGGAATCGCTGAAGCTTTCTTT. Protein sequence: CASSSPGQGIAEAFF.